Listed here are 28 T cell receptor beta chains from one sample, sequenced in a study of blood T cell repertoires in COVID-19. Sequencing was performed with immunoSEQ multiplex PCR; in TCRdb, only in-frame clones are kept and a portion is missing. Here the sample spans tens of thousands of clones, approximately 80% being singletons. Sequencing used peripheral blood. These receptors came from a man younger than 45 with COVID-19, enrolled during active disease.

This clone has only one observation. The chain is built from TRBV28 and TRBJ1-2, with D unresolved. There are 16 residues in the CDR3. Germline-derived CDR1 and CDR2 are MDHEN and SYDVKM. V lost 1 base and J lost 8, with 20 bases in between. CDR3 coding DNA: TGTGCCAGCAGTTTATCGGCCGGCGGGAGCCACATAGGCTACACCTTC. Its protein is CASSLSAGGSHIGYTF.

This chain uses TRBV10-3 with TRBJ2-3; D may be TRBD1 (5 bases). Germline values: CDR1 ENHRY, CDR2 SYGVKD. This CDR3 is 12 amino acids long. Trimming pared 8 bases from V and 4 bases from J, leaving 10 bases between. CDR3 loop: CAIGKGADTQYF. CDR3 DNA sequence: TGTGCCATCGGGAAAGGGGCAGATACGCAGTATTTT.

V is TRBV11-2 and J is TRBJ1-5; 7 bases agree with TRBD1. The germline V gene encodes CDR1 SGHAT and CDR2 FQNNGV. The CDR3 contains 18 residues. V trimming: 2 bases; J trimming: 0 bases; junction bases outside the gene matches: 10. The chain's CDR3 is CASSLPLGDSDSNQPQHF. DNA of the CDR3: TGTGCCAGCAGCTTACCCCTGGGGGACAGCGATAGCAATCAGCCCCAGCATTTT.

This chain joins TRBV29-1 and TRBJ2-7, with D possibly being TRBD2 (7 bases). This CDR3 contains 13 residues. Germline V CDR1 and CDR2: SQVTM, ANQGSEA. Deletions cut 7 bases from V and 6 bases from J, with 19 bases between. This CDR3 reads CSARRGPESEQYF. The CDR3 DNA follows: TGCAGCGCTCGGCGGGGGCCTGAAAGCGAGCAGTACTTC.

The chain carries TRBV5-4 and TRBJ1-1; D might be TRBD1 (5 bases). The CDR3 runs 15 residues. Trimming took 0 bases from V and 1 from J, leaving 10 bases between them. Germline-derived CDR1 and CDR2 are SGHNT and YYREEE (reference sequence). The CDR3 spells CASSLAGQGNTEAFF. CDR3 in DNA: TGTGCCAGCAGCTTGGCCGGGCAGGGGAACACTGAAGCTTTCTTT.

CDR3 loop: CASSLRLAPYEQYF. The CDR3 DNA is TGTGCCAGCAGCTTAAGACTAGCCCCCTACGAGCAGTACTTC. V gene TRBV7-9 combines with J gene TRBJ2-7, with TRBD2 identical over 7 bases. V was pared by 2 bases and J by 2 bases, with 3 bases of the junction left unmatched. This CDR3 has 14 residues. The germline CDR1 and CDR2 sequences are SEHNR and FQNEAQ (reference sequence).

The chain has TRBV6-5 and TRBJ2-1; a weak D match, TRBD1 (5 bases). The germline CDR1 and CDR2 sequences are MNHEY and SVGAGI. V was shortened by 5 bases and J by 0 bases, with 8 bases between the two germline ends. The CDR3 covers 14 residues. The CDR3 region has the DNA TGTGCCAGCAGTCCCGACAGCTCCTACAATGAGCAGTTCTTC. This sequence encodes CASSPDSSYNEQFF.

This clone was counted a single time. The V and J genes are TRBV10-1 and TRBJ2-1, with 8 bases that match TRBD2. Per germline, CDR1 WNHNN and CDR2 SYGVQD (reference sequence). The CDR3 has 16 amino acids. The J segment lost 5 bases and the V segment lost 6 bases, leaving 12 bases of the junction unmatched. In DNA form, the CDR3 reads TGCGCCAGCAGCACGTCTAGCGGGCCCACCGACAATGAGCAGTTCTTC. Protein sequence: CASSTSSGPTDNEQFF.

V is TRBV5-1 and J is TRBJ1-4; 7 bases agree with TRBD1. The CDR3 is 15 residues long. The junction had 4 bases not matched to a gene; V was cut back by 3 bases and J by 2 bases. In germline, CDR1 is SGHRS, CDR2 YFSETQ. In DNA form, the CDR3 reads TGCGCCAGCAGCTATAGGGACAGTACTAATGAAAAACTGTTTTTT. It specifies CASSYRDSTNEKLFF. Full variable domain (missing parts from reference TRBV5-1 and TRBJ1-4): KAGVTQTPRYLIKTRGQQVTLSCSPISGHRSVSWYQQTPGQGLQFLFEYFSETQRNKGNFPGRFSGRQFSNSRSEMNVSTLELGDSALYLCASSYRDSTNEKLFFGSGTQLSVL.

With respect to this clone: The identical CDR3 is also encoded by other nucleotide sequences in the sample. The rearrangement uses TRBV11-2 and TRBJ1-1, with no clear D. V was trimmed by 1 base and J by 2 bases, leaving 5 bases between them. Germline V CDR1 and CDR2: SGHAT, FQNNGV. The CDR3 spans 13 residues. CDR3 nucleotides: TGTGCCAGCAGCTTAGGAGTTAACACTGAAGCTTTCTTT. Translated, it gives CASSLGVNTEAFF.

This chain connects TRBV9 to TRBJ2-1, with 9 bases that match TRBD2. The CDR3 loop spans 17 amino acids. J lost 7 bases, V lost 0 bases, and 11 bases had no gene match. The germline V gene has CDR1 SGDLS and CDR2 YYNGEE. The CDR3 loop is CASSVGESSGRVNEQFF. In nucleotides, the CDR3 is TGTGCCAGCAGCGTAGGGGAGAGTAGCGGGAGAGTAAATGAGCAGTTCTTC. The full variable domain, rest sourced from reference TRBV9 and TRBJ2-1, is DSGVTQTPKHLITATGQRVTLRCSPRSGDLSVYWYQQSLDQGLQFLIQYYNGEERAKGNILERFSAQQFPDLHSELNLSSLELGDSALYFCASSVGESSGRVNEQFFGPGTRLTVL.

The chain combines TRBV6-5 with TRBJ1-6, with TRBD1 identical over 7 bases. Germline V gene data show CDR1 as MNHEY and CDR2 as SVGAGI. There are 16 residues in the CDR3. Trimming at V came to 4 bases and at J to 2 bases, leaving 5 bases not matched to a gene. DNA for the CDR3: TGTGCCAGCAGTTCCCACAGGGGCGCCTATAATTCACCCCTCCACTTT. Its translation: CASSSHRGAYNSPLHF.

The chain recombines TRBV7-3 with TRBJ1-5, with a weak D call TRBD1 (6 bases). Germline loops: CDR1 SGHTA, CDR2 FQGTGA. The length of the CDR3 is 16 residues. Between the trimmed V and J ends, which lost 0 bases and 0 bases, there was a span of 9 bases. CDR3 nucleotide sequence: TGTGCCAGCAGCTTAACAGGGGGAGATAGCAATCAGCCCCAGCATTTT. Residues: CASSLTGGDSNQPQHF.

The chain carries TRBV3-1 (or the pseudogene TRBV3-2) and TRBJ1-3, with a weak D call TRBD1 (5 bases). Germline CDR1 and CDR2: LGHDT and YNNKEL (reference sequence). The CDR3 is 14 amino acids. V lost 10 bases and J lost 0, with 13 bases in between. The CDR3 nucleotides read TGTGCCACCCAGGGCAGGGACTCTGGAAACACCATATATTTT. Protein: CATQGRDSGNTIYF.

The chain joins TRBV12-5 to TRBJ1-2; 10 bases line up with TRBD1. The ends lost 4 bases at V and 7 bases at J; junction bases unmatched: 12. CDR1 LGHNT and CDR2 FRNRAP come from the germline V gene. This CDR3 region has 16 residues. The CDR3 protein is CASGSTTGGQARGYTF. The CDR3 bases are TGTGCTAGTGGTTCCACGACAGGGGGCCAGGCTCGTGGCTACACCTTC.

V is TRBV5-1 and J is TRBJ2-4; TRBD1 agrees at 12 bases. Germline V gene lookup returns CDR1 SGHRS and CDR2 YFSETQ. There are 16 residues in the CDR3. Trimming removed 4 bases from V and 6 bases from J; junction bases left unmatched: 8. CDR3 nucleotides: TGCGCCAGCAGCCCCGGGACAGGGGGCGTGGGAAACATTCAGTACTTC. It encodes CASSPGTGGVGNIQYF.

The chain recombines TRBV10-1 with TRBJ2-3; the D is unclear. From germline, CDR1 is WNHNN and CDR2 SYGVQD (reference sequence). CDR3 length: 11 amino acids. Trimming shortened V by 5 bases and J by 4 bases, and 4 bases separated the two germline ends. The CDR3 nucleotides are TGCGCCAGCAGTCACTCAGATACGCAGTATTTT. Protein sequence: CASSHSDTQYF.

DNA for the CDR3: TGTGCCAGTAGTTTAGGACTAGCGGGAGACCGCTCTGGGGCCAACGTCCTGACTTTC. This codes for CASSLGLAGDRSGANVLTF. The chain has TRBV19 and TRBJ2-6; 13 nucleotides agree with TRBD2. The CDR3 contains 19 residues. Germline V lookup: CDR1 LNHDA, CDR2 SQIVND (reference sequence). J was trimmed by 0 bases and V by 5 bases; bases with no gene match: 7.

The chain uses TRBV30 and TRBJ2-7, with TRBD1 matching over 7 bases. The CDR3 length is 13 residues. Germline lookup yields CDR1 GTSNPN and CDR2 SVGIG (reference sequence). The V and J ends lost 4 bases and 1 base, in that order; junction bases with no gene match: 4. CDR3 nucleotides: TGTGCCTGGACCCGGGACAGTTCCTACGAGCAGTACTTC. Protein product: CAWTRDSSYEQYF.

The chain combines TRBV28 with TRBJ2-5, with D possibly TRBD2 on 6 matching bases. Trimming removed 2 bases at V and 5 bases at J, with 12 bases between. The V gene's germline CDR1 is MDHEN and CDR2 SYDVKM. The CDR3 extends over 14 amino acids. The CDR3 loop reads CASSLRGKWETQYF. The CDR3 DNA is TGTGCCAGCAGTTTACGGGGGAAGTGGGAGACCCAGTACTTC.

The rearrangement links TRBV5-1 to TRBJ2-1; a weak D match, TRBD1 (6 bases). CDR1 SGHRS and CDR2 YFSETQ come from the germline V gene. The CDR3 loop spans 13 amino acids. V dropped 7 bases and J dropped 4 bases, with 12 bases sitting between them. For the CDR3, the DNA is TGCGCCAGCGGGGGCATTGGGTACAATGAGCAGTTCTTC. Its protein product is CASGGIGYNEQFF.

With regard to this clone: This CDR3 is also generated by other DNA sequences in the sample. V gene TRBV19 combines with J gene TRBJ2-3; TRBD2 matches at 7 bases. Germline-derived CDR1 and CDR2 are LNHDA and SQIVND (reference sequence). This CDR3 comprises 14 residues. V shed 5 bases and J 6 bases; nucleotides not matched to a gene: 8. The CDR3 DNA reads as TGTGCCAGTAGTCCTAGACTAGCCTCGGATACGCAGTATTTT. The encoded protein is CASSPRLASDTQYF.

The chain joins TRBV13 to TRBJ1-2; D unresolved. Germline assignment: CDR1 PRHDT and CDR2 FYEKMQ (reference sequence). Trimming pared 0 bases from V and 2 bases from J, leaving 10 bases between. The CDR3 length is 15 residues. The CDR3 reads CASSLGGNRNYGYTF. The CDR3 bases are TGTGCCAGCAGCTTAGGCGGGAACAGAAACTATGGCTACACCTTC.

The V gene is TRBV9, the J gene TRBJ1-1; D is uncertain. This CDR3 region has 14 residues. CDR1 is SGDLS, CDR2 YYNGEE, per germline. Trimming cost V 4 bases and J 0 bases, with 10 bases left between them. CDR3 nucleotides: TGTGCCAGCAGCCCCCGGAGAATGAACACTGAAGCTTTCTTT. Its translation is CASSPRRMNTEAFF.

V gene TRBV30 combines with J gene TRBJ1-1; D unresolved. V was trimmed by 1 base and J by 4 bases, leaving 10 bases between them. The CDR3 is 13 amino acids. Germline lookup yields CDR1 GTSNPN and CDR2 SVGIG (reference sequence). The CDR3 here is CAWSASGSTEAFF. The CDR3 bases are TGTGCCTGGAGTGCTTCGGGAAGCACTGAAGCTTTCTTT. Together with reference TRBV30 and TRBJ1-1, the CDR3 gives the full variable domain: SQTIHQWPATLVQPVGSPLSLECTVEGTSNPNLYWYRQAAGRGLQLLFYSVGIGQISSEVPQNLSASRPQDRQFILSSKKLLLSDSGFYLCAWSASGSTEAFFGQGTRLTVV.

This clone is a singleton in its sample. The chain recombines TRBV15 with TRBJ1-1, with unresolved D. The germline CDR1 and CDR2 sequences are LNHNV and YYDKDF (reference sequence). V lost 0 bases and J lost 1, with 6 bases in between. The CDR3 is made up of 14 amino acids. The CDR3 loop is CATSRDLGNTEAFF. Written as DNA, the CDR3 is TGTGCCACCAGCAGAGATCTCGGGAACACTGAAGCTTTCTTT.

The chain employs TRBV6-4 and TRBJ2-3; unclear D gene. V lost 6 bases to trimming and J lost 3 bases, with 13 bases between them. In germline, CDR1 is MRHNA, CDR2 SNTAGT. The CDR3 has 14 residues. The CDR3 sequence is CASSITPETDTQYF. In DNA form, the CDR3 reads TGTGCCAGCAGCATAACTCCGGAGACAGATACGCAGTATTTT.

A single count supports this clone. CDR3 amino acids: CASSSQGVGYTF. DNA for the CDR3: TGCGCCAGCAGCTCGCAGGGGGTGGGCTACACCTTC. This rearrangement joins TRBV5-1 to TRBJ1-2; 7 nucleotides agree with TRBD1. The CDR3 runs 12 residues. Germline CDR1 and CDR2: SGHRS and YFSETQ. V trimming: 3 bases; J trimming: 8 bases; junction bases outside the gene matches: 4. Complete variable domain (other parts from reference TRBV5-1 and TRBJ1-2): KAGVTQTPRYLIKTRGQQVTLSCSPISGHRSVSWYQQTPGQGLQFLFEYFSETQRNKGNFPGRFSGRQFSNSRSEMNVSTLELGDSALYLCASSSQGVGYTFGSGTRLTVV.